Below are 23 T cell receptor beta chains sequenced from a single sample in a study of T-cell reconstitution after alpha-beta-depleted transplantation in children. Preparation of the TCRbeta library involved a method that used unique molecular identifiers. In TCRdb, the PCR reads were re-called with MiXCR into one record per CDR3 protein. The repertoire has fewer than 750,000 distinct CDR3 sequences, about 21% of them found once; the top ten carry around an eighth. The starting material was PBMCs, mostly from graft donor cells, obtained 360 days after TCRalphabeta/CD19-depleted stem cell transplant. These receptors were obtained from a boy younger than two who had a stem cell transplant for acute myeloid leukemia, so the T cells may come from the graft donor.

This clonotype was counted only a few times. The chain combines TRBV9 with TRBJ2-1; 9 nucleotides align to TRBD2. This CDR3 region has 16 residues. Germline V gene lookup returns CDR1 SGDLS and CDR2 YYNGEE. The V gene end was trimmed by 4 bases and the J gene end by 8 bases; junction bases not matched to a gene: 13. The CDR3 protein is CASSPDAGGALDEQFF. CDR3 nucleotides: TGTGCCAGCAGCCCCGATGCGGGGGGGGCCTTGGATGAGCAGTTCTTC.

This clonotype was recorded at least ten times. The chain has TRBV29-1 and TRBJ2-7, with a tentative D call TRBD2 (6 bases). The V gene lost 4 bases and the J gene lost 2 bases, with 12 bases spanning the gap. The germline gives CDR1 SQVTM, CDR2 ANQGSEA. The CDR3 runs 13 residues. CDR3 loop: CSVAGTDPYEQYV. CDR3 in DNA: TGCAGCGTTGCAGGGACTGATCCCTACGAGCAGTACGTC.

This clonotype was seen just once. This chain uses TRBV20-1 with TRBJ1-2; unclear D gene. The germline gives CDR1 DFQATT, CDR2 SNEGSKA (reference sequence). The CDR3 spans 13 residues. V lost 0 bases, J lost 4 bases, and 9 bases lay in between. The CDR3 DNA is TGCAGTGCTAGAGATGCGGGGTTCTATGGCTACACCTTC. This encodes CSARDAGFYGYTF.

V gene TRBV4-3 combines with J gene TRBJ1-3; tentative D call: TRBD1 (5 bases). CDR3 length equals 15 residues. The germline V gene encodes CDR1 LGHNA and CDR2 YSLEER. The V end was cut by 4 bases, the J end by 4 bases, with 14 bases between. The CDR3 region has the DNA TGCGCCAGCAGCCTCGGCAGGGAGGTCGGAAACACCATATATTTT. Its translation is CASSLGREVGNTIYF.

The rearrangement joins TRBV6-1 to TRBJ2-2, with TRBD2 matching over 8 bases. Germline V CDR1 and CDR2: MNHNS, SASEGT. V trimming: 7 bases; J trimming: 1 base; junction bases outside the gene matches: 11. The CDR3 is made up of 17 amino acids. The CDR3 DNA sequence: TGTGCCAGCACCTCCGGGACTAGGTTATTGAACACCGGGGAGCTGTTTTTT. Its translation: CASTSGTRLLNTGELFF.

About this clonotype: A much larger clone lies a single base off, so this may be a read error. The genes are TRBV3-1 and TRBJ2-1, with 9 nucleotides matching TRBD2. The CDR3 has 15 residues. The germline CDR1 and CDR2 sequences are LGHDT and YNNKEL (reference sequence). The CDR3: CASSIQRGVRNVQFF. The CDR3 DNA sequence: TGTGCCAGCAGCATTCAGCGGGGGGTTAGAAATGTGCAGTTCTTC.

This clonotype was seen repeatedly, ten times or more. In nucleotides, the CDR3 is TGTGCCAGCAGCCCAGGGACGCTCGGCTACACCTTC. Translation gives CASSPGTLGYTF. This chain joins TRBV7-9 and TRBJ1-2; possibly TRBD1 for D (5 bases). The CDR3 contains 12 residues. The V end was cut by 5 bases, the J end by 8 bases, with 12 bases between. CDR1 is SEHNR, CDR2 FQNEAQ, per germline (reference sequence).

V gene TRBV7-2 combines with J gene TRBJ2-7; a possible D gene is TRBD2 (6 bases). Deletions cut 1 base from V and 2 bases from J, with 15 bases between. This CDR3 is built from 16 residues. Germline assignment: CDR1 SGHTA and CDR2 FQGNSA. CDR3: CASSLGAVAGTYEQYF. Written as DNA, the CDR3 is TGTGCCAGCAGCTTAGGAGCTGTTGCGGGGACCTACGAGCAGTACTTC.

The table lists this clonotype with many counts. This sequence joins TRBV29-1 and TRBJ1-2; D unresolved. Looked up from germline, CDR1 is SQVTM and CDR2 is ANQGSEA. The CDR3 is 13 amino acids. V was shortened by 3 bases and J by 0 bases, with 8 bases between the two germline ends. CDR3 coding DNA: TGCAGCGTTGAGGACCGATCTAACTATGGCTACACCTTC. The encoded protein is CSVEDRSNYGYTF.

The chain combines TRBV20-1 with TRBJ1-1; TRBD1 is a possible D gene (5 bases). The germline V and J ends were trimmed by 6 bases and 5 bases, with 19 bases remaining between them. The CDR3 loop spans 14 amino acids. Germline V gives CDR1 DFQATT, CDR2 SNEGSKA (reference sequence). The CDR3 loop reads CSAPTWGEGTEAFF. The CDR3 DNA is TGCAGTGCCCCTACCTGGGGGGAGGGGACTGAAGCTTTCTTT.

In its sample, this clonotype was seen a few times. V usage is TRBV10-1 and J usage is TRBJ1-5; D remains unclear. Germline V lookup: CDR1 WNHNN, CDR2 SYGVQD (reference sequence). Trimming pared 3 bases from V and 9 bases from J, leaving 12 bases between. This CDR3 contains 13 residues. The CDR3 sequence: CASSERSAAPQHF. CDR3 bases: TGCGCCAGCAGTGAAAGAAGCGCCGCGCCCCAGCATTTT.

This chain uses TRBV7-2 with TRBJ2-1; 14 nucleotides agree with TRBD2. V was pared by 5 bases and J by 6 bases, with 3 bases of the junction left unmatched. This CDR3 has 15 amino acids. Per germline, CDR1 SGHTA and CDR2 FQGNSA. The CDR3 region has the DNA TGTGCCAGCAGCCCCGGGACTAGCGGGAGCAATGAGCAGTTCTTC. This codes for CASSPGTSGSNEQFF.

The CDR3 DNA sequence: TGTGCCAGCAGCAAGACAGGGTCGGCGTACAATGAGCAGTTCTTC. The encoded protein is CASSKTGSAYNEQFF. J is TRBJ2-1 and V is TRBV7-9, with 7 bases that match TRBD1. With V trimmed by 5 bases and J by 4 bases, 8 bases remained unmatched. Germline V gene sequence: CDR1 SEHNR, CDR2 FQNEAQ (reference sequence). This CDR3 spans 15 amino acids.

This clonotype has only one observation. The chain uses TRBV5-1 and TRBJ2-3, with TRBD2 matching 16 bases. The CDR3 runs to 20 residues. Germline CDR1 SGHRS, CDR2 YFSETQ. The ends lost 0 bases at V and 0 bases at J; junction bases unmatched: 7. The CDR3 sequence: CASSLAGTSGGAPSTDTQYF. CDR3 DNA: TGCGCCAGCAGCTTGGCCGGGACTAGCGGGGGGGCCCCTAGCACAGATACGCAGTATTTT. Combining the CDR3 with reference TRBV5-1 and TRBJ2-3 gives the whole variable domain KAGVTQTPRYLIKTRGQQVTLSCSPISGHRSVSWYQQTPGQGLQFLFEYFSETQRNKGNFPGRFSGRQFSNSRSEMNVSTLELGDSALYLCASSLAGTSGGAPSTDTQYFGPGTRLTVL.

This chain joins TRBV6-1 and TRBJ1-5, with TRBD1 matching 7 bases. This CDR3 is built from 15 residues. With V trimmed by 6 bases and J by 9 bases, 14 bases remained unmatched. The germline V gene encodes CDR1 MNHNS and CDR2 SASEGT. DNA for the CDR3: TGTGCCAGCAGCGGGCGGACAGGAGGGACTGGGCCCCAGCATTTT. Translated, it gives CASSGRTGGTGPQHF.

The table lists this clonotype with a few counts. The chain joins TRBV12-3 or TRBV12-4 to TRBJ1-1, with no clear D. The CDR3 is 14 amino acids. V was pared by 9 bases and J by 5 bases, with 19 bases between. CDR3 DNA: TGTGCCAGTACTTTCACCGTTACCTCTACTGAAGCTTTCTTT. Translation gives CASTFTVTSTEAFF.

The CDR3 loop is CASSGGQGPEAFF. Here the CDR3 DNA reads TGCGCCAGCAGCGGAGGACAGGGCCCTGAAGCTTTCTTT. V and J are TRBV5-1 and TRBJ1-1, with 8 bases matching TRBD1. Trimming at V came to 4 bases and at J to 6 bases, leaving 5 bases not matched to a gene. The CDR3 contains 13 residues. The germline CDR1 and CDR2 sequences are SGHRS and YFSETQ.

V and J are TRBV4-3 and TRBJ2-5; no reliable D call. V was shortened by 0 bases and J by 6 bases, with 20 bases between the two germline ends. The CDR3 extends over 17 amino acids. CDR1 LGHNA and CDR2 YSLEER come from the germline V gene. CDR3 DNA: TGCGCCAGCAGCCAAGATATTGTCAGCTCTGTAGGAAAGACCCAGTACTTC. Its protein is CASSQDIVSSVGKTQYF.

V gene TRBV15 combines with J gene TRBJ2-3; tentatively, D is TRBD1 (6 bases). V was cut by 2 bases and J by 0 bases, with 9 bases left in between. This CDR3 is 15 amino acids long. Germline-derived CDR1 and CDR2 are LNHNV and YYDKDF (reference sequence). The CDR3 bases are TGTGCCACCAGCAGAAGACAGGCTAGCACAGATACGCAGTATTTT. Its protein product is CATSRRQASTDTQYF.

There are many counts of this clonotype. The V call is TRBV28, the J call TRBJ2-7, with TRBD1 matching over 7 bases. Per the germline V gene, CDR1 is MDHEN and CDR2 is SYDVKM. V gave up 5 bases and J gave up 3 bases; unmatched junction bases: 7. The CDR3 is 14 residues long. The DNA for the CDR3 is TGTGCCAGCAGTCCAGGGGACAGTTTCTACGAGCAGTACGTC. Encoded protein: CASSPGDSFYEQYV.

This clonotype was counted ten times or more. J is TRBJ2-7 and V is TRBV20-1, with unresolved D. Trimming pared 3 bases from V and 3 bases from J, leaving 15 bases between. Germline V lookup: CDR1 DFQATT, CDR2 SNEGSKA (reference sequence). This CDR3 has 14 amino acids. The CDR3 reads CSARGGHRGYEQYF. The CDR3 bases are TGCAGTGCTAGGGGTGGCCATCGCGGCTACGAGCAGTACTTC.

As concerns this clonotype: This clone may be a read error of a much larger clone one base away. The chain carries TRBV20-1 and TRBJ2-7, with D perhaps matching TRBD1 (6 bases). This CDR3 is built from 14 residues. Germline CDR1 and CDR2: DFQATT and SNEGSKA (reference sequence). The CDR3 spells CSASGYREFYEQCF. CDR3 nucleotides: TGCAGTGCGAGCGGATACAGGGAGTTCTACGAGCAGTGCTTC.

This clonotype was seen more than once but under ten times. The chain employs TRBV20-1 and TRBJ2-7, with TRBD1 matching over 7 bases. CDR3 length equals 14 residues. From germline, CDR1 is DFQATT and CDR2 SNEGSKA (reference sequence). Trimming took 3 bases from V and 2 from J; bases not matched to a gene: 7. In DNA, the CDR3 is TGCAGTGCTAGGGGACAGTTTTCAACCTACGAGCAGTACTTC. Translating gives CSARGQFSTYEQYF.